The next 27 T cell receptor beta chains were all read from a single sample in a study of blood T cell repertoires in COVID-19. Some clones are missing from TCRdb's copy, which holds only in-frame ones; the method was immunoSEQ multiplex PCR. The sample lists approximately 330,000 clones; roughly 90% were seen once. The sequencing input was peripheral blood. The receptors here all came from a woman in her fifties or sixties with active or convalescent COVID-19.

V usage is TRBV6-2 or TRBV6-3 and J usage is TRBJ1-1; possibly TRBD1 for D (6 bases). Germline V CDR1 and CDR2: MNHEY, SVGEGT. The CDR3 extends over 15 amino acids. V lost 3 bases, J lost 0 bases, and 11 bases lay in between. The CDR3 bases are TGTGCCAGCAGTTATGGGGGCTCGGTGAACACTGAAGCTTTCTTT. As protein: CASSYGGSVNTEAFF.

The rearrangement uses TRBV5-1 and TRBJ1-3; D not resolved. From germline, CDR1 is SGHRS and CDR2 YFSETQ. Trimming took off 0 bases at V and 8 bases at J, with 15 bases between the two ends. This CDR3 has 15 amino acids. This CDR3 reads CASSLVSSVADTIYF. The CDR3 nucleotides are TGCGCCAGCAGCTTGGTTTCATCGGTGGCGGACACCATATATTTT.

This clone occurred a few times. This rearrangement joins TRBV18 to TRBJ1-2; 11 nucleotides line up with TRBD1. The CDR3 runs to 19 residues. CDR1 is KGHSH and CDR2 is LQKENI in the germline V gene. Losses at the gene ends were 1 base for V and 7 bases for J; bases not matched to a gene: 17. CDR3 in amino acids: CASSPLDFGTGTGGFGYTF. DNA for the CDR3: TGTGCCAGCTCACCACTCGACTTCGGGACCGGGACAGGGGGGTTTGGCTACACCTTC.

The V call is TRBV18, the J call TRBJ2-7, with D maybe TRBD2 (5 bases). The germline V gene has CDR1 KGHSH and CDR2 LQKENI. This CDR3 spans 13 amino acids. The V end was cut by 6 bases, the J end by 3 bases, with 12 bases between. The chain's CDR3 is CASSLLGSYEQYF. As DNA, the CDR3 is TGTGCCAGCTCCCTGTTGGGGAGCTACGAGCAGTACTTC.

This clone was counted a few times. V gene TRBV5-1 combines with J gene TRBJ2-5; D is possibly TRBD1 (6 bases). This CDR3 is 14 amino acids long. Germline CDR1 is SGHRS and CDR2 is YFSETQ. Trimming pared 1 base from V and 3 bases from J, leaving 10 bases between. The CDR3 protein is CASSLMDSKETQYF. The DNA of the CDR3 is TGCGCCAGCAGCTTGATGGACAGTAAAGAGACCCAGTACTTC.

The chain employs TRBV5-1 and TRBJ2-2; the D gene is possibly TRBD1 (5 bases). This CDR3 has 14 amino acids. The V end lost 3 bases, the J end lost 1 base, and 7 bases lay between the germline ends. Per the germline V gene, CDR1 is SGHRS and CDR2 is YFSETQ. The CDR3 loop is CASSYGQNTGELFF. Here the CDR3 DNA reads TGCGCCAGCAGCTACGGACAGAACACCGGGGAGCTGTTTTTT.

This clone has just one count. The chain carries TRBV3-1 (or the pseudogene TRBV3-2) and TRBJ2-2; possible D gene TRBD2, 5 bases. Germline V lookup: CDR1 LGHDT, CDR2 YNNKEL (reference sequence). The V end was cut by 2 bases, the J end by 7 bases, with 8 bases between. The CDR3 extends over 13 amino acids. CDR3 in amino acids: CASSQSGIGELFF. DNA for the CDR3: TGTGCCAGCAGCCAATCGGGGATCGGGGAGCTGTTTTTT.

This chain uses TRBV6-5 with TRBJ2-7; D call uncertain. V lost 8 bases to trimming and J lost 7 bases, with 9 bases between them. Germline V gene lookup returns CDR1 MNHEY and CDR2 SVGAGI. The CDR3 spans 10 residues. The CDR3 sequence is CASSHGEQYF. Here the CDR3 DNA reads TGTGCCAGCTCACACGGGGAGCAGTACTTC.

The CDR3 nucleotides read TGTGCCAGCAGTATTGCGGACAGCTACGAGCAGTACTTC. Translated: CASSIADSYEQYF. The chain is built from TRBV6-5 and TRBJ2-7; tentative D call: TRBD1 (6 bases). This CDR3 spans 13 amino acids. With 5 bases removed from V and 3 bases from J, the gap between germline ends came to 11 bases. CDR1 is MNHEY, CDR2 SVGAGI, per germline.

V is TRBV12-3 or TRBV12-4 and J is TRBJ1-2, with TRBD1 matching over 7 bases. J lost 8 bases, V lost 3 bases, and 6 bases had no gene match. This CDR3 contains 13 residues. The CDR3 loop is CASSFGQAYGYTF. The DNA for the CDR3 is TGTGCCAGCAGTTTCGGACAGGCCTACGGCTACACCTTC.

The chain employs TRBV7-2 and TRBJ1-2; unclear D gene. The CDR3 is 14 residues long. The V gene's germline CDR1 is SGHTA and CDR2 FQGNSA. The germline V and J ends were trimmed by 3 bases and 6 bases, with 14 bases remaining between them. The CDR3 loop reads CASSFSPRNNGYTF. The CDR3 DNA follows: TGTGCCAGCAGCTTTTCGCCCAGGAACAATGGCTACACCTTC. The full variable domain, completed using reference TRBV7-2 and TRBJ1-2, is GAGVSQSPSNKVTEKGKDVELRCDPISGHTALYWYRQSLGQGLEFLIYFQGNSAPDKSGLPSDRFSAERTGGSVSTLTIQRTQQEDSAVYLCASSFSPRNNGYTFGSGTRLTVV.

This clone was seen just once. V usage is TRBV27 and J usage is TRBJ2-3; TRBD2 matches 13 bases. The CDR3 totals 18 residues. Germline V gene lookup returns CDR1 MNHEY and CDR2 SMNVEV (reference sequence). Unmatched junction bases numbered 15, after V lost 3 bases and J lost 9 bases. The CDR3 DNA sequence: TGTGCCAGCAGTTTTTTGTTGAGACTAGCGGGGGGCCATTCGACGCAGTATTTT. The encoded protein is CASSFLLRLAGGHSTQYF.

V is TRBV4-1 and J is TRBJ2-2; weak D call: TRBD2 (6 bases). The CDR3 is made up of 15 amino acids. Trimming pared 0 bases from V and 7 bases from J, leaving 12 bases between. Germline V gene sequence: CDR1 MGHRA, CDR2 YSYEKL. CDR3 nucleotides: TGCGCCAGCAGCCAAGATGGCATGGGGGGCGGGGAGCTGTTTTTT. Its translation is CASSQDGMGGGELFF.

V is TRBV5-1 and J is TRBJ2-7; no definite D call. The CDR3 has 15 residues. V was pared by 4 bases and J by 0 bases, with 14 bases between. CDR1 and CDR2 from the germline V gene are SGHRS and YFSETQ. CDR3 sequence reads: CASSPLSAGSYEQYF. Here the CDR3 DNA reads TGCGCCAGCAGCCCCCTGAGCGCCGGCTCCTACGAGCAGTACTTC.

The CDR3 DNA reads TGTGCCAGCAGCCAAGACCCACAGGGAACTGAAGCTTTCTTT. Translation gives CASSQDPQGTEAFF. The chain recombines TRBV3-1 (or the pseudogene TRBV3-2) with TRBJ1-1, with D perhaps TRBD1 (6 bases). Trimming took 0 bases from V and 5 from J, leaving 10 bases between them. Germline V gene sequence: CDR1 LGHDT, CDR2 YNNKEL (reference sequence). The CDR3 totals 14 residues.

The gene calls are TRBV6-2 or TRBV6-3 and TRBJ2-7; 8 bases align to TRBD1. The CDR3 contains 17 residues. From germline, CDR1 is MNHEY and CDR2 SVGEGT. Losses at the gene ends were 2 bases for V and 7 bases for J; bases not matched to a gene: 16. The CDR3 spells CASSYRPGQAVPLEQYF. Written as DNA, the CDR3 is TGTGCCAGCAGTTACCGCCCGGGACAGGCAGTCCCCCTAGAGCAGTACTTC.

This chain uses TRBV7-9 with TRBJ1-3; D perhaps matches TRBD1 (5 bases). Trimming shortened V by 5 bases and J by 1 base, and 12 bases separated the two germline ends. Germline values: CDR1 SEHNR, CDR2 FQNEAQ (reference sequence). The length of the CDR3 is 15 residues. The CDR3 coding sequence is TGTGCCAGCAGCCTTGACAGAAGGTCTGGAAACACCATATATTTT. Residues: CASSLDRRSGNTIYF.

In DNA, the CDR3 is TGTGCCAGCAGCCCCCTCCAGGGGTTGGCAGATACGCAGTATTTT. This codes for CASSPLQGLADTQYF. The V gene is TRBV7-9, the J gene TRBJ2-3, with a tentative D call TRBD1 (6 bases). Trimming stripped 5 bases from V and 4 bases from J, with 16 bases between. The CDR3 spans 15 residues. Germline CDR1 and CDR2: SEHNR and FQNEAQ (reference sequence).

The chain links TRBV19 to TRBJ1-1, with D tentatively TRBD1 (5 bases). There are 15 residues in the CDR3. The V gene's germline CDR1 is LNHDA and CDR2 SQIVND (reference sequence). V was trimmed by 7 bases and J by 0 bases, leaving 15 bases between them. The CDR3 sequence is CASTHAGGVNTEAFF. The CDR3 nucleotides read TGTGCCAGTACCCACGCGGGGGGTGTGAACACTGAAGCTTTCTTT.

V is TRBV5-1 and J is TRBJ1-1; 8 nucleotides align to TRBD1. There are 16 residues in the CDR3. The J segment lost 3 bases and the V segment lost 2 bases, leaving 9 bases of the junction unmatched. Germline lookup yields CDR1 SGHRS and CDR2 YFSETQ. The CDR3 region is CASSFQGAGGDTEAFF. The CDR3, as DNA: TGCGCCAGCAGCTTCCAGGGGGCCGGAGGGGACACTGAAGCTTTCTTT.

This clone has just one count. J is TRBJ1-5 and V is TRBV7-9, with a weak D call TRBD1 (6 bases). CDR1 and CDR2 from the germline V gene are SEHNR and FQNEAQ (reference sequence). The CDR3 contains 15 residues. Trimming took off 1 base at V and 11 bases at J, with 18 bases between the two ends. CDR3 loop: CASSLEGGPSVAQHF. The CDR3 region has the DNA TGTGCCAGCAGCTTAGAGGGGGGGCCCTCCGTGGCCCAGCATTTT. The complete variable domain, with remaining parts taken from reference TRBV7-9 and TRBJ1-5, reads DTGVSQNPRHKITKRGQNVTFRCDPISEHNRLYWYRQTLGQGPEFLTYFQNEAQLEKSRLLSDRFSAERPKGSFSTLEIQRTEQGDSAMYLCASSLEGGPSVAQHFGDGTRLSIL.

This clone was seen only once. The chain couples TRBV28 to TRBJ2-3, with D possibly matching TRBD2 (6 bases). With 9 bases removed from V and 1 base from J, the gap between germline ends came to 17 bases. Germline CDR1 MDHEN, CDR2 SYDVKM. The CDR3 is 15 residues long. Written as DNA, the CDR3 is TGTGCCAGTAGGAACCGGGAGATCGGCACAGATACGCAGTATTTT. Its translation: CASRNREIGTDTQYF.

The rearrangement links TRBV12-5 to TRBJ2-2; 8 bases align to TRBD1. Germline CDR1 reads LGHNT; CDR2 reads FRNRAP. The CDR3 loop spans 17 amino acids. J lost 4 bases, V lost 0 bases, and 7 bases had no gene match. CDR3 coding DNA: TGTGCTAGTGGTTTGGTACTTACAGGGGGTTTCACCGGGGAGCTGTTTTTT. Amino acids: CASGLVLTGGFTGELFF.

The V call is TRBV6-2 or TRBV6-3, the J call TRBJ1-2, with D possibly TRBD1 on 5 matching bases. This CDR3 region has 16 residues. The V gene's germline CDR1 is MNHEY and CDR2 SVGEGT. V was shortened by 0 bases and J by 12 bases, with 23 bases between the two germline ends. CDR3 in DNA: TGTGCCAGCAGTTACTCCCGGCGGGAGGGGTCTGTTCGTCACACCTTC. As protein: CASSYSRREGSVRHTF.

The rearrangement joins TRBV7-8 to TRBJ2-3; TRBD2 matches at 7 bases. In germline, CDR1 is SGHVS, CDR2 FQNEAQ. The trim removed 3 bases at V and 1 base at J, leaving 1 base unmatched. The CDR3 runs to 14 residues. The CDR3 spells CASSFGLGTDTQYF. In DNA, the CDR3 is TGTGCCAGCAGCTTTGGACTAGGCACAGATACGCAGTATTTT.

The chain recombines TRBV10-3 with TRBJ1-2; 8 bases fit TRBD1. The germline V gene encodes CDR1 ENHRY and CDR2 SYGVKD. The length of the CDR3 is 18 residues. The V and J ends lost 2 bases and 0 bases, in that order; junction bases with no gene match: 11. The CDR3 DNA reads TGTGCCATCAGTGAGGGCAGGGGGCGAGAACCGGCTAACTATGGCTACACCTTC. Translation gives CAISEGRGREPANYGYTF.

The J gene is TRBJ2-2, the V gene TRBV5-1; D is possibly TRBD1 (6 bases). CDR1 and CDR2 from the germline V gene are SGHRS and YFSETQ. The V and J ends lost 3 bases and 5 bases respectively, with 17 bases between them. The CDR3 has 16 amino acids. The CDR3 sequence is CASSWDDRLPTGELFF. CDR3 DNA: TGCGCCAGCAGCTGGGATGACAGGCTGCCGACCGGGGAGCTGTTTTTT.